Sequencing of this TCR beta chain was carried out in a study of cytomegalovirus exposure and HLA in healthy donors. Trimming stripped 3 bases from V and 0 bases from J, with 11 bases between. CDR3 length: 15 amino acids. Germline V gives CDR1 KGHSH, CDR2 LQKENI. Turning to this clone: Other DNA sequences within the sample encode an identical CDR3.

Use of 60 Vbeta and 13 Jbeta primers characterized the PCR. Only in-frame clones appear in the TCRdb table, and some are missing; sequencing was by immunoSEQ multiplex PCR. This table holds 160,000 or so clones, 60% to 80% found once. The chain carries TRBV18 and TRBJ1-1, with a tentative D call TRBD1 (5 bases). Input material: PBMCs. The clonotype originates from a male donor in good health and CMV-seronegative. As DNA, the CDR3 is TGTGCCAGCTCACCCCCAGCGGGGGTGAACACTGAAGCTTTCTTT. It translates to CASSPPAGVNTEAFF.